A single sample is the source of the 11 T cell receptor beta chains below, sequenced in a study of technical replicates of blood from four donors. Some clones are missing from TCRdb's copy, which holds only in-frame ones; the method was immunoSEQ multiplex PCR. Here the sample spans tens of thousands of clones, about 95% being singletons. Source material: T cells isolated from PBMCs. The source is a human donor in good health.

The chain links TRBV5-1 to TRBJ1-1; TRBD1 might be the D (5 bases). This CDR3 has 13 residues. V lost 5 bases and J lost 3, with 11 bases in between. Looked up from germline, CDR1 is SGHRS and CDR2 is YFSETQ. The CDR3 sequence is CASSLQDDTEAFF. For the CDR3, the DNA is TGCGCCAGCAGTTTACAGGATGACACTGAAGCTTTCTTT.

This sequence joins TRBV5-1 and TRBJ1-2; 9 bases map to TRBD1. The CDR3 covers 13 residues. Trimming took 3 bases from V and 6 from J; bases not matched to a gene: 3. In germline, CDR1 is SGHRS, CDR2 YFSETQ. The CDR3 is CASSSTGGDGYTF. The CDR3, as DNA: TGCGCCAGCAGCTCCACAGGGGGCGATGGCTACACCTTC.

The V and J genes are TRBV27 and TRBJ1-5; possibly TRBD1 for D (6 bases). Trimming pared 0 bases from V and 8 bases from J, leaving 14 bases between. Germline loops: CDR1 MNHEY, CDR2 SMNVEV (reference sequence). The CDR3 covers 15 residues. The CDR3 sequence is CASSLSGDMREPQHF. The CDR3 DNA follows: TGTGCCAGCAGTTTATCGGGGGACATGAGGGAGCCCCAGCATTTT.

This chain joins TRBV10-2 and TRBJ1-1; D not certain. Germline V CDR1 and CDR2: WSHSY, SAAADI. V lost 10 bases and J lost 1, with 16 bases in between. This CDR3 has 14 residues. Here the CDR3 DNA reads TGCGCCACCCAAGCGACTAATGGGAACACTGAAGCTTTCTTT. The encoded protein is CATQATNGNTEAFF.

The chain uses TRBV19 and TRBJ2-4; D remains unclear. The length of the CDR3 is 13 residues. V lost 4 bases, J lost 6 bases, and 10 bases lay in between. The V gene's germline CDR1 is LNHDA and CDR2 SQIVND (reference sequence). CDR3 sequence reads: CASSRGVRNIQYF. The DNA of the CDR3 is TGTGCCAGTAGTAGAGGCGTGCGAAACATTCAGTACTTC.

V is TRBV10-3 and J is TRBJ2-7; 7 positions agree with TRBD2. This CDR3 spans 14 amino acids. With 3 bases clipped from V and 3 bases from J, the junction kept 5 bases outside the gene matches. CDR1 ENHRY and CDR2 SYGVKD come from the germline V gene. In DNA form, the CDR3 reads TGTGCCATCAGTGATGGCGGGAGTGTCTACGAGCAGTACTTC. Residues: CAISDGGSVYEQYF.

The rearrangement joins TRBV5-4 to TRBJ2-1; TRBD2 agrees at 7 bases. In germline, CDR1 is SGHNT, CDR2 YYREEE (reference sequence). V shed 4 bases, J shed 8 bases, and the junction held 0 bases outside the gene matches. There are 11 residues in the CDR3. The CDR3 region has the DNA TGTGCCAGCAGCCGGGGGGATGAGCAGTTCTTC. Amino acid sequence: CASSRGDEQFF.

This sequence joins TRBV29-1 and TRBJ2-7, with 11 bases fitting TRBD2. Germline CDR1 is SQVTM and CDR2 is ANQGSEA. V dropped 4 bases and J dropped 3; count of bases not matched to a gene: 2. The CDR3 contains 13 residues. The CDR3, as DNA: TGCAGCGTTGTCCTAGCGGGAGGCTACGAGCAGTACTTC. Translated: CSVVLAGGYEQYF.

The V gene is TRBV27, the J gene TRBJ1-2; unclear D gene. CDR1 and CDR2 (germline): MNHEY, SMNVEV (reference sequence). The CDR3 contains 15 residues. Trimming removed 0 bases at V and 2 bases at J, with 10 bases between. The CDR3 region has the DNA TGTGCCAGCAGTTTATCGAACCTACCAAACTATGGCTACACCTTC. It codes for CASSLSNLPNYGYTF.

The CDR3 nucleotides read TGTGCCAGCAGTCCTGACACCGTCTATGGCTACACCTTC. It translates to CASSPDTVYGYTF. The V call is TRBV6-1, the J call TRBJ1-2; D ambiguous. The CDR3 runs to 13 residues. V lost 5 bases and J 4 bases, leaving 11 bases between the germline ends. Germline assignment: CDR1 MNHNS and CDR2 SASEGT.

This clone was picked up one time. The junction shows a germline mismatch at one end, possibly a read error. This sequence joins TRBV7-2 and TRBJ1-1; D not certain. Per the germline V gene, CDR1 is SGHTA and CDR2 is FQGNSA. This CDR3 region has 12 residues. CDR3 nucleotide sequence: TGTGCCAGCAGCTTAGGGAGCCCTCCGGAACTCTTT. Its protein is CASSLGSPPELF.